This T cell receptor beta chain derives from a study of T-cell reconstitution after alpha-beta-depleted transplantation in children. Whole-study findings and limits: Elevated TCRbeta diversity at day 60 was traced, in some patients, to surviving recipient T cells and thymic progenitors. Reported findings indicate that, about two months after transplant, alpha-beta T cells came from several hundred expanded clones, which were derived from non-depleted graft cells.

Unique molecular identifiers featured in how the TCRbeta library was prepared. In TCRdb, the PCR reads were re-called with MiXCR into one record per CDR3 protein. The table records hundreds of thousands of distinct CDR3 sequences, under 15% of them present only once. Remarks on this clonotype: What it binds is not known.

This TCR was sampled from a male patient younger than 18 who had a stem cell transplant for acute myeloid leukemia, so the T cells may come from the graft donor. The specimen was PBMCs, mostly from graft donor cells, collected 360 days after TCRalphabeta/CD19-depleted stem cell transplant.

The CDR3 bases are TGCAGTGCTAGATGGGCGGGAGTGGGGGAGACCCAGTACTTC. Its protein product is CSARWAGVGETQYF. This chain joins TRBV20-1 and TRBJ2-5, with 7 bases lining up with TRBD2. After removal of 2 bases from V and 5 bases from J, the junction contained 8 bases not matched to a gene. Per germline, CDR1 DFQATT and CDR2 SNEGSKA (reference sequence). The CDR3 spans 14 residues.